These 30 T cell receptor beta chains originate from one sample sequenced in a study of beta chain features in type 1 diabetes (dated by TCRdb to the late 2010s). Library method: the immunoSEQ multiplex PCR assay. All of the isolated RNA was reverse transcribed with the High Capacity cDNA Reverse Transcription Kit, so expressed TCRB transcripts were sequenced. This is the immuneACCESS table as TCRdb keeps it, with only in-frame sequences that have V and J called. A part of the clones is gone; compared with another copy, unresolved V genes explain less than half, and the rest is unexplained. Present in this sample are around 190,000 clones, less than 15% of which were seen just once. The ten largest clones capture 0.62% of the sample. Sequencing input: central memory CD4+ T cells from blood. The receptors derive from a woman younger than 30 in good health.

This chain uses TRBV6-5 with TRBJ1-1, with 9 bases matching TRBD1. The CDR3 consists of 15 residues. V dropped 0 bases and J dropped 6; count of bases not matched to a gene: 5. Germline V gene lookup returns CDR1 MNHEY and CDR2 SVGAGI. The DNA for the CDR3 is TGTGCCAGCAGTTACTCGGGACAGGGAAGGGCTGAAGCTTTCTTT. Amino acid sequence: CASSYSGQGRAEAFF.

V and J are TRBV6-1 and TRBJ2-5, with TRBD2 as a possible D gene (5 bases). The V gene lost 3 bases and the J gene lost 10 bases, with 15 bases spanning the gap. Germline lookup yields CDR1 MNHNS and CDR2 SASEGT. The CDR3 length is 13 residues. The CDR3 reads CASSEGLWEFQYF. The CDR3 DNA sequence: TGTGCCAGCAGTGAGGGTCTGTGGGAGTTCCAGTACTTC.

The chain carries TRBV27 and TRBJ2-1; 9 bases agree with TRBD1. The V gene's germline CDR1 is MNHEY and CDR2 SMNVEV (reference sequence). This CDR3 has 14 amino acids. Trimming took 5 bases from V and 7 from J; bases not matched to a gene: 6. The CDR3 nucleotides read TGTGCCAGCAGTCCTGGGACAGGGAGGAATGAGCAGTTCTTC. Amino acids: CASSPGTGRNEQFF.

The CDR3 here is CASSLHAGQGEKAFF. The CDR3 DNA reads as TGCGCCAGCAGCTTGCACGCAGGACAAGGCGAGAAAGCTTTCTTT. The chain couples TRBV5-1 to TRBJ1-1; a possible D gene is TRBD1 (5 bases). The germline V and J ends were trimmed by 1 base and 9 bases, with 19 bases remaining between them. The germline CDR1 and CDR2 sequences are SGHRS and YFSETQ. The CDR3 is made up of 15 amino acids.

The sample holds a few counts of this clone. The chain links TRBV7-9 to TRBJ2-5; 8 bases agree with TRBD2. The V segment lost 5 bases and the J segment 5 bases; nucleotides outside the gene matches: 13. Germline V CDR1 and CDR2: SEHNR, FQNEAQ (reference sequence). The CDR3 spans 16 residues. The CDR3 protein is CASSAGASGGLETQYF. The CDR3, as DNA: TGTGCCAGCAGCGCCGGCGCGTCGGGGGGGCTGGAGACCCAGTACTTC.

V gene TRBV6-5 combines with J gene TRBJ2-7; D might be TRBD1 (6 bases). CDR3 length equals 13 residues. CDR1 is MNHEY and CDR2 is SVGAGI in the germline V gene. Trimming took 7 bases from V and 4 from J, leaving 14 bases between them. CDR3 in DNA: TGTGCCAGCAAAGGGGGTCTGGTGTACGAGCAGTACTTC. This sequence encodes CASKGGLVYEQYF.

This clone was counted a few times. The chain couples TRBV28 to TRBJ1-4; 7 bases are a match to TRBD1. There are 14 residues in the CDR3. Germline trimming cut 5 bases from V and 5 bases from J; bases unmatched to any gene: 5. Germline values: CDR1 MDHEN, CDR2 SYDVKM. CDR3 bases: TGTGCCAGCAGTCGGACAGGTCTGAATGAAAAACTGTTTTTT. It specifies CASSRTGLNEKLFF.

This clone was recorded a few times. The rearrangement links TRBV28 to TRBJ2-1; 7 bases are shared with TRBD2. With V trimmed by 9 bases and J by 2 bases, 7 bases remained unmatched. There are 14 residues in the CDR3. Germline values: CDR1 MDHEN, CDR2 SYDVKM. The CDR3 loop reads CASYGGITYNEQFF. The CDR3 coding sequence is TGTGCCAGTTACGGGGGGATCACCTACAATGAGCAGTTCTTC.

The rearrangement links TRBV30 to TRBJ2-1; 9 bases are a match to TRBD1. J lost 8 bases, V lost 3 bases, and 8 bases had no gene match. Per germline, CDR1 GTSNPN and CDR2 SVGIG (reference sequence). The CDR3 has 14 residues. CDR3 region: CAWSPGTGFDEQFF. CDR3 nucleotide sequence: TGTGCCTGGAGCCCCGGGACAGGGTTTGATGAGCAGTTCTTC.

This clone was counted only a few times. V is TRBV4-2 and J is TRBJ2-2; the D gene is possibly TRBD1 (5 bases). Per germline, CDR1 LGHNA and CDR2 YNFKEQ. Between the trimmed V and J ends, which lost 1 base and 6 bases, there was a span of 15 bases. CDR3 length equals 16 residues. The CDR3 protein is CASSQGSGSGSGELFF. In DNA, the CDR3 is TGTGCCAGCAGCCAAGGTTCAGGGTCGGGTTCCGGGGAGCTGTTTTTT.

This clone has just a few counts. In nucleotides, the CDR3 is TGCGCCAGCAGCCAAGAGAGGCGGGGCGGCTACAATGAGCAGTTCTTC. Protein sequence: CASSQERRGGYNEQFF. V usage is TRBV4-1 and J usage is TRBJ2-1; possible D gene TRBD2, 6 bases. V was shortened by 0 bases and J by 3 bases, with 12 bases between the two germline ends. The CDR3 contains 16 residues. CDR1 is MGHRA and CDR2 is YSYEKL in the germline V gene.

This chain connects TRBV11-2 to TRBJ2-1, with 14 positions matching TRBD2. Germline V gene sequence: CDR1 SGHAT, CDR2 FQNNGV. The CDR3 runs 17 residues. The J segment lost 9 bases and the V segment lost 5 bases, leaving 12 bases of the junction unmatched. The CDR3 DNA follows: TGTGCCAGCAGCATAGGGACTAGCGGGAGAGGGTTCGGTGAGCAGTTCTTC. The encoded protein is CASSIGTSGRGFGEQFF.

CDR3 residues: CASSSGTRLHEQFF. The CDR3 coding sequence is TGTGCCAGCAGCTCCGGGACACGGCTCCATGAGCAGTTCTTC. J is TRBJ2-1 and V is TRBV5-5, with D possibly being TRBD1 (6 bases). This CDR3 has 14 amino acids. The V end lost 3 bases, the J end lost 8 bases, and 15 bases lay between the germline ends. Per the germline V gene, CDR1 is SGHKS and CDR2 is YYEKEE (reference sequence).

Points on this clone: The same CDR3 can be traced to other DNA sequences in this sample. The V call is TRBV6-6, the J call TRBJ1-5, with D possibly TRBD1 on 6 matching bases. Trimming left V 6 bases short and J 4 bases short, with 10 bases between. CDR1 and CDR2 (germline): MNHNY, SVGAGI (reference sequence). The CDR3 length is 13 residues. The DNA for the CDR3 is TGTGCCAGCAGCCGCGGACAGAATCAGCCCCAGCATTTT. As protein: CASSRGQNQPQHF.

In its sample, this clone was seen a few times. The chain carries TRBV30 and TRBJ2-3, with 9 bases identical to TRBD2. The CDR3 contains 15 residues. Germline CDR1 is GTSNPN and CDR2 is SVGIG (reference sequence). After removal of 2 bases from V and 6 bases from J, the junction contained 9 bases not matched to a gene. The CDR3 protein is CAWSRGAGGLDTQYF. The DNA of the CDR3 is TGTGCCTGGAGTAGGGGTGCGGGAGGGTTGGATACGCAGTATTTT. Together with reference TRBV30 and TRBJ2-3, the CDR3 gives the full variable domain: SQTIHQWPATLVQPVGSPLSLECTVEGTSNPNLYWYRQAAGRGLQLLFYSVGIGQISSEVPQNLSASRPQDRQFILSSKKLLLSDSGFYLCAWSRGAGGLDTQYFGPGTRLTVL.

J is TRBJ2-7 and V is TRBV4-3; D might be TRBD2 (5 bases). The CDR3 is 18 residues long. With 0 bases removed from V and 2 bases from J, the gap between germline ends came to 20 bases. Looked up from germline, CDR1 is LGHNA and CDR2 is YSLEER. Here the CDR3 reads CASSQEVPPSGHPYEQYF. The CDR3 region has the DNA TGCGCCAGCAGCCAAGAGGTCCCCCCCAGCGGCCACCCCTACGAGCAGTACTTC.

The gene calls are TRBV30 and TRBJ2-3; D gene uncertain. Germline V CDR1 and CDR2: GTSNPN, SVGIG (reference sequence). The CDR3 contains 13 residues. With 4 bases removed from V and 4 bases from J, the gap between germline ends came to 12 bases. The CDR3 reads CAWTSPSADTQYF. CDR3 nucleotide sequence: TGTGCCTGGACTTCTCCCTCGGCAGATACGCAGTATTTT. The entire variable domain, with the rest obtained from reference TRBV30 and TRBJ2-3, is as follows: SQTIHQWPATLVQPVGSPLSLECTVEGTSNPNLYWYRQAAGRGLQLLFYSVGIGQISSEVPQNLSASRPQDRQFILSSKKLLLSDSGFYLCAWTSPSADTQYFGPGTRLTVL.

V gene TRBV29-1 combines with J gene TRBJ1-4; 7 nucleotides align to TRBD1. V shed 4 bases and J 3 bases; nucleotides not matched to a gene: 11. The CDR3 extends over 16 amino acids. Germline CDR1 is SQVTM and CDR2 is ANQGSEA. CDR3 in DNA: TGCAGCGTTGTAGACAGGGCACGGTACGCTAATGAAAAACTGTTTTTT. This sequence encodes CSVVDRARYANEKLFF. The whole variable domain, remainder taken from reference TRBV29-1 and TRBJ1-4, is SAVISQKPSRDICQRGTSLTIQCQVDSQVTMMFWYRQQPGQSLTLIATANQGSEATYESGFVIDKFPISRPNLTFSTLTVSNMSPEDSSIYLCSVVDRARYANEKLFFGSGTQLSVL.

This clone was counted between two and nine times. Here the CDR3 reads CASIPGGYNEQFF. As DNA, the CDR3 is TGTGCCAGCATCCCGGGGGGCTACAATGAGCAGTTCTTC. The J gene is TRBJ2-1, the V gene TRBV6-5; the match to TRBD2 covers 7 bases. V was pared by 7 bases and J by 3 bases, with 3 bases of the junction left unmatched. The CDR3 spans 13 residues. The germline gives CDR1 MNHEY, CDR2 SVGAGI.

This clone was seen only a few times. It is likely a read error, because the conserved phenylalanine at the end of the CDR3 is missing. It is unclear where the CDR3 begins or ends on the DNA, so no DNA is shown, and the CDR3 is as TCRdb lists it. V usage is TRBV3-1 (or the pseudogene TRBV3-2) and J usage is TRBJ2-7; the table's D call, TRBD2, has no DNA check behind it. With termini counted, the CDR3 has 9 amino acids. Per germline, CDR1 LGHDT and CDR2 YNNKEL (reference sequence). CDR3 in amino acids: CASSPTPAG.

This clone was counted a few times. The chain combines TRBV7-6 with TRBJ1-1; possibly TRBD1 for D (6 bases). Germline lookup yields CDR1 SGHVS and CDR2 FNYEAQ. V gave up 5 bases and J gave up 8 bases, with 12 bases separating them. The length of the CDR3 is 12 residues. The CDR3 DNA reads as TGTGCCAGCAGCCCCCGGGACAAAGAAGCTTTCTTT. This sequence encodes CASSPRDKEAFF.

The chain recombines TRBV6-1 with TRBJ1-5; TRBD1 matches 9 bases. Germline lookup yields CDR1 MNHNS and CDR2 SASEGT. Trimming cost V 6 bases and J 2 bases; bases outside gene matches: 5. The CDR3 runs to 15 residues. Written as DNA, the CDR3 is TGTGCCAGCAGCACAGGGGGCGGCGGCAATCAGCCCCAGCATTTT. Its protein is CASSTGGGGNQPQHF.

V is TRBV14 and J is TRBJ2-7; 9 nucleotides agree with TRBD1. The length of the CDR3 is 15 residues. CDR1 and CDR2 from the germline V gene are SGHDN and FVKESK. The junction had 1 base not matched to a gene; V was cut back by 1 base and J by 0 bases. The CDR3 here is CASSQGTGVSYEQYF. CDR3 sequence (DNA): TGTGCCAGCAGCCAAGGGACAGGGGTCTCCTACGAGCAGTACTTC.

This sequence joins TRBV6-5 and TRBJ2-3, with TRBD2 as a possible D gene (6 bases). The CDR3 extends over 16 amino acids. CDR1 is MNHEY, CDR2 SVGAGI, per germline. The ends were cut back, 0 bases at V and 1 base at J, with 11 bases in the middle. Written as DNA, the CDR3 is TGTGCCAGCAGTTACTCCGGAGGGCGGGGCACAGATACGCAGTATTTT. Translated: CASSYSGGRGTDTQYF.

The chain couples TRBV27 to TRBJ2-3; 8 nucleotides match TRBD2. Trimming removed 4 bases from V and 0 bases from J; junction bases left unmatched: 9. The germline CDR1 and CDR2 sequences are MNHEY and SMNVEV (reference sequence). This CDR3 spans 17 amino acids. The CDR3 loop reads CASSSQVLAASTDTQYF. The DNA of the CDR3 is TGTGCCAGCAGTTCCCAGGTACTAGCGGCTAGCACAGATACGCAGTATTTT.

This clone came up a few times. The V and J genes are TRBV28 and TRBJ2-1; perhaps TRBD1 as D (6 bases). This CDR3 region has 15 residues. The V gene lost 5 bases and the J gene lost 5 bases, with 16 bases spanning the gap. Germline CDR1 and CDR2: MDHEN and SYDVKM. The CDR3 DNA reads TGTGCCAGCAGTCCATTGTACAGGGAGAACAATGAGCAGTTCTTC. This encodes CASSPLYRENNEQFF.

The chain couples TRBV7-6 to TRBJ1-5, with TRBD1 matching 8 bases. This CDR3 is built from 15 residues. Germline V lookup: CDR1 SGHVS, CDR2 FNYEAQ. The trim removed 1 base at V and 3 bases at J, leaving 2 bases unmatched. The CDR3 nucleotides read TGTGCCAGCAGCTTAGGGGGACAGGTCAATCAGCCCCAGCATTTT. This gives the protein CASSLGGQVNQPQHF.

This clone was found a few times. V and J are TRBV5-8 and TRBJ2-7; D might be TRBD1 (6 bases). Germline V gives CDR1 SGHTS, CDR2 YDEGEE. Trimming stripped 6 bases from V and 2 bases from J, with 15 bases between. The CDR3 covers 14 residues. CDR3 sequence: CASNPAGVTYEQYF. The DNA of the CDR3 is TGTGCCAGCAACCCCGCAGGGGTTACCTACGAGCAGTACTTC.

This clone was recorded a few times. The chain carries TRBV18 and TRBJ2-2, with 7 bases that match TRBD1. The V gene's germline CDR1 is KGHSH and CDR2 LQKENI. The CDR3 totals 17 residues. With V trimmed by 2 bases and J by 1 base, 7 bases remained unmatched. Here the CDR3 DNA reads TGTGCCAGCTCACCAAGGTTCGGGACAGAGAACACCGGGGAGCTGTTTTTT. As protein: CASSPRFGTENTGELFF.

This chain joins TRBV5-4 and TRBJ2-1, with 14 nucleotides matching TRBD2. CDR1 and CDR2 from the germline V gene are SGHNT and YYREEE (reference sequence). The CDR3 is made up of 15 amino acids. The V and J ends lost 4 bases and 7 bases, in that order; junction bases with no gene match: 4. The CDR3 DNA reads as TGTGCCAGCAGCGCCGGGACTAGCGGGAGTAATGAGCAGTTCTTC. This codes for CASSAGTSGSNEQFF.